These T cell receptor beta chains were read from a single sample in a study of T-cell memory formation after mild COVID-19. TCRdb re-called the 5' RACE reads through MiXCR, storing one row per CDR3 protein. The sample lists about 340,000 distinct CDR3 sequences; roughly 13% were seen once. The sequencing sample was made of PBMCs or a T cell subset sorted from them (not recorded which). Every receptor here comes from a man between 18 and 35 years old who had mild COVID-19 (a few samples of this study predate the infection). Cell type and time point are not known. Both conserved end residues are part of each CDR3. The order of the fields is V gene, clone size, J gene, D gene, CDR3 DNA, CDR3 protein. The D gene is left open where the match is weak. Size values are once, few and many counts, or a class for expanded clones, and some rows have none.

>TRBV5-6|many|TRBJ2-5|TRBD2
TGTGCCAGCAGCTTGCCGGGGGGGAGTCAAGAGACCCAGTACTTC
CASSLPGGSQETQYF
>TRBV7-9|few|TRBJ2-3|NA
TGTGCCAGCAACCCGACATATATCGGGGGCACAGATACGCAGTATTTT
CASNPTYIGGTDTQYF
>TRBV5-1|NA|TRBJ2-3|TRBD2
TGCGCCAGCAGCTTGGGACTAGCGGCTTGGGATACGCAGTATTTT
CASSLGLAAWDTQYF
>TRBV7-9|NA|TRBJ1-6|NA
TGTGCCAGCAGCTTAGTTGGGGGGGCATCACCCCTCCACTTT
CASSLVGGASPLHF
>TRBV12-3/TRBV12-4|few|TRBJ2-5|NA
TGTGCCAGCCAACTAGGGGGACCAATATTAGCGGAGACCCAGTACTTC
CASQLGGPILAETQYF
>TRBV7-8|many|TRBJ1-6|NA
TGTGCCAGCAGCTTAGTCCGACATGGCAATTCACCCCTCCACTTT
CASSLVRHGNSPLHF
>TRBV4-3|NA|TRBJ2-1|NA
TGCGCCAGCAGCCAAGGAGACCCAGGGCGTAGTGAGCAGTTCTTC
CASSQGDPGRSEQFF
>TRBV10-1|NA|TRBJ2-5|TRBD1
TGCGCCAGCAGCGGGACAGACCACGAGACCCAGTACTTC
CASSGTDHETQYF
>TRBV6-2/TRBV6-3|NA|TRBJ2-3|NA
TGTGCCAGCAGTTACTTCTCGGACACCACAGATACGCAGTATTTT
CASSYFSDTTDTQYF
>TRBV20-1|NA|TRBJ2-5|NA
TGCAGTGCTGCTATCGGGCTGGCGGGGACCCAGTACTTC
CSAAIGLAGTQYF